Here is one T cell receptor beta chain with its context. As yet, its antigen is unknown. Quantitative 5'-RACE with molecular barcodes generated TCR beta libraries. One entry per CDR3 protein results from TCRdb running MiXCR on the 5' RACE reads. Found here are under 450,000 distinct CDR3 sequences, 17% of them singletons; the top ten hold just over 1%. The source of the sample is a study of CD8 T cells in ankylosing spondylitis. Whole-study results and caveats: Earlier reports found some motif variants in synovial fluid and blood in reactive arthritis. The authors found the disease-linked clones to be CD8+ and relatively rare in peripheral blood. Seemingly distinctive of ankylosing spondylitis blood was a TCR beta motif formed by eight highly homologous variants. Disease-linked clones were reportedly significantly enriched in matched ankylosing spondylitis synovial fluid.

The germline V gene encodes CDR1 DFQATT and CDR2 SNEGSKA (reference sequence). Losses at the gene ends were 5 bases for V and 4 bases for J; bases not matched to a gene: 10. The CDR3 runs to 14 residues. V is TRBV20-1 and J is TRBJ2-7, with 8 bases lining up with TRBD1. The sequence came from a male donor with ankylosing spondylitis. Sequenced input: blood, either unsorted or a sorted T cell fraction (not recorded which). The CDR3 here is CSAAGQGLLYEQYF. The DNA for the CDR3 is TGCAGTGCTGCTGGACAGGGCTTACTATACGAGCAGTACTTC.